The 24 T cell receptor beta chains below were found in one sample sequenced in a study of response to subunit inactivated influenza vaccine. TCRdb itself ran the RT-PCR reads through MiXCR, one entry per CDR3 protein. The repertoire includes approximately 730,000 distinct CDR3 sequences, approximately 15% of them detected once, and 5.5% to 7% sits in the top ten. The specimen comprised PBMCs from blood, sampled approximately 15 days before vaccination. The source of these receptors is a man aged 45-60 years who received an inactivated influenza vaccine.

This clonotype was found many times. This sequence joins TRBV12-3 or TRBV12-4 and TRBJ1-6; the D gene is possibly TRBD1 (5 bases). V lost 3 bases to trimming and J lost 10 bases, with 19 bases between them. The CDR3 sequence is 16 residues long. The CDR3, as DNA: TGTGCCAGCAGTTTGGGCGGCAGGGACTCGATGTCACCCCTCCACTTT. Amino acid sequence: CASSLGGRDSMSPLHF.

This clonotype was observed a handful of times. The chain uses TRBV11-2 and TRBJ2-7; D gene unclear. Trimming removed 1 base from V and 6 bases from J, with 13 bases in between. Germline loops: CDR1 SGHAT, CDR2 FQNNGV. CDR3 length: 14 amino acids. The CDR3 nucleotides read TGTGCCAGCAGCTTAGGAGGCAGGTACGGCGAGCAGTACTTC. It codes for CASSLGGRYGEQYF. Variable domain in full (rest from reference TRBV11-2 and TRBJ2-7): EAGVAQSPRYKIIEKRQSVAFWCNPISGHATLYWYQQILGQGPKLLIQFQNNGVVDDSQLPKDRFSAERLKGVDSTLKIQPAKLEDSAVYLCASSLGGRYGEQYFGPGTRLTVT.

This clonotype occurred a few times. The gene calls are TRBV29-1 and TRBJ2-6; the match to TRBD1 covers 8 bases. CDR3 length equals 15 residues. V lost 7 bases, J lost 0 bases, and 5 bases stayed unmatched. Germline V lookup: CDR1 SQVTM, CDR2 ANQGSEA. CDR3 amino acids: CSATGGGSGANVLTF. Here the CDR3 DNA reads TGCAGCGCTACAGGGGGAGGCTCTGGGGCCAACGTCCTGACTTTC.

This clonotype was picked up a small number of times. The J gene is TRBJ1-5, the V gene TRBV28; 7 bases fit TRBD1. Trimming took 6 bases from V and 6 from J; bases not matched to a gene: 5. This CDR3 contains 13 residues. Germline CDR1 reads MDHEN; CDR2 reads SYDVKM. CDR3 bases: TGTGCCAGCAGCGGGACAGTTTCTCAGCCCCAGCATTTT. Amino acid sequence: CASSGTVSQPQHF.

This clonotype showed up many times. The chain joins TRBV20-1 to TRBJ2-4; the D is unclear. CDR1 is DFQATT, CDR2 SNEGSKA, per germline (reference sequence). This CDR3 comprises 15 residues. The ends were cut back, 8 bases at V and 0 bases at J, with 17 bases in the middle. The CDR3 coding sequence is TGCAGTCCGTTGAGTTCCACTCTAGCCAAAAACATTCAGTACTTC. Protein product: CSPLSSTLAKNIQYF.

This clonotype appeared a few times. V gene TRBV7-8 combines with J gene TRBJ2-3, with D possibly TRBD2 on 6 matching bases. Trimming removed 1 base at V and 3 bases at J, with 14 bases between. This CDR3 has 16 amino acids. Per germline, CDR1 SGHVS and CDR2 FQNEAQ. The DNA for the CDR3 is TGTGCCAGCAGCTTAGGTCGACGGGGGAGAACAGATACGCAGTATTTT. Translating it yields CASSLGRRGRTDTQYF.

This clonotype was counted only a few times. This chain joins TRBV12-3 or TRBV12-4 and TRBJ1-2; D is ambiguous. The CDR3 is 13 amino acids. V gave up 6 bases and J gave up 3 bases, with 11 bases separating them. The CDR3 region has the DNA TGTGCCAGCAGCAAACTTGGGCACTATGGCTACACCTTC. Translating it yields CASSKLGHYGYTF.

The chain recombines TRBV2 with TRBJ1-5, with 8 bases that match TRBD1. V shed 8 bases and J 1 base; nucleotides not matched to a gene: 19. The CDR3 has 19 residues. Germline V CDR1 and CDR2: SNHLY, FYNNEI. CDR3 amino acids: CASCASVGQGRGSNQPQHF. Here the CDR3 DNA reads TGTGCCAGCTGTGCCTCCGTAGGACAGGGAAGGGGGAGCAATCAGCCCCAGCATTTT.

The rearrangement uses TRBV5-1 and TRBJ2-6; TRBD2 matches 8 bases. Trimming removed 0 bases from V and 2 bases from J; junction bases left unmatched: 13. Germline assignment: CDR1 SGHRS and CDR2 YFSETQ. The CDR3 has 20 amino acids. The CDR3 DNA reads TGCGCCAGCAGCTTGGTACCGGGAGGGGCCCGGGGTACTGGGGCCAACGTCCTGACTTTC. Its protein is CASSLVPGGARGTGANVLTF.

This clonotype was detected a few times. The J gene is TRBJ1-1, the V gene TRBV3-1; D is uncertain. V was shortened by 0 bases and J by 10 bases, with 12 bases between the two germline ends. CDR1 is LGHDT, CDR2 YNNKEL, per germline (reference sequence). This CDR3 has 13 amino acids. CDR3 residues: CASSQEGRPPAFF. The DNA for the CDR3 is TGTGCCAGCAGCCAAGAGGGAAGGCCCCCAGCTTTCTTT.

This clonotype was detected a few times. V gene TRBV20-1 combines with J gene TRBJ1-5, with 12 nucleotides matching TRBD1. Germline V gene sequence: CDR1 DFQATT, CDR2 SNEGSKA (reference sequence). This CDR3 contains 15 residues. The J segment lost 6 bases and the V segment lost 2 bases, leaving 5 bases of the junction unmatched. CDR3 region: CSARFGTGGFQPQHF. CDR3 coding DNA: TGCAGTGCTAGATTCGGGACAGGGGGCTTTCAGCCCCAGCATTTT.

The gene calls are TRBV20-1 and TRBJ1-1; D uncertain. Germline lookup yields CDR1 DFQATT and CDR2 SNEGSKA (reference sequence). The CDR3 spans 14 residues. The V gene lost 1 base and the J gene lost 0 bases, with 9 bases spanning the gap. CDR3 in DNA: TGCAGTGCTAGAGGGCGGATTCTGAACACTGAAGCTTTCTTT. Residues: CSARGRILNTEAFF.

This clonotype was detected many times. The CDR3 nucleotides read TGTGCCAGCAGTTTATTGGCAGGGGGAAACTCCTACGAGCAGTACTTC. Its protein product is CASSLLAGGNSYEQYF. The chain uses TRBV28 and TRBJ2-7; the match to TRBD1 covers 7 bases. Germline loops: CDR1 MDHEN, CDR2 SYDVKM. This CDR3 is 16 amino acids long. The V gene end was trimmed by 1 base and the J gene end by 0 bases; junction bases not matched to a gene: 6.

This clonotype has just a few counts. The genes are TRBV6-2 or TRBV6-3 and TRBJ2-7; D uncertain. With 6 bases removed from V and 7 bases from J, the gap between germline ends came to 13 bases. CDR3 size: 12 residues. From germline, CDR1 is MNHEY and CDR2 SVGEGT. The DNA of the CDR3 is TGTGCCAGCAGCAACTTCTTCCGGGAGCAGTACTTC. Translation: CASSNFFREQYF.

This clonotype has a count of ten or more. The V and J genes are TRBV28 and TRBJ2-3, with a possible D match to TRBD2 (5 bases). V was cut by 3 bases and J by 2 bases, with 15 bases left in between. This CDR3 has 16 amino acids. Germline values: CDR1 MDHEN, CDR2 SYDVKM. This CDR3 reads CASSFRPRAVTDTQYF. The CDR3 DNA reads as TGTGCCAGCAGTTTTAGGCCCCGAGCGGTCACAGATACGCAGTATTTT.

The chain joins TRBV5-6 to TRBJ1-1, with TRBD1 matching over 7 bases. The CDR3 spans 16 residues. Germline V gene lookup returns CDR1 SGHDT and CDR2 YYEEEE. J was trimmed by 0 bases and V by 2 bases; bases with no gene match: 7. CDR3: CASSFPRDSLNTEAFF. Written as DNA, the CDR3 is TGTGCCAGCAGCTTCCCCCGGGACAGCCTGAACACTGAAGCTTTCTTT.

The chain's CDR3 is CASQFGVFEAFF. The DNA for the CDR3 is TGTGCCTCCCAATTTGGGGTCTTTGAAGCTTTCTTT. The chain carries TRBV12-3 or TRBV12-4 and TRBJ1-1; D unclear. The CDR3 contains 12 residues. Trimming took 11 bases from V and 7 from J, leaving 17 bases between them.

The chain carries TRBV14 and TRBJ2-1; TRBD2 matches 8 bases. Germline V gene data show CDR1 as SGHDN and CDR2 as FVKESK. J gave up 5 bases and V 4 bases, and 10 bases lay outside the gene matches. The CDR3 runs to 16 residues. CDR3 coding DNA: TGTGCCAGCAGCCGGATAGGTAGCGGGGTTAACAATGAGCAGTTCTTC. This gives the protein CASSRIGSGVNNEQFF.

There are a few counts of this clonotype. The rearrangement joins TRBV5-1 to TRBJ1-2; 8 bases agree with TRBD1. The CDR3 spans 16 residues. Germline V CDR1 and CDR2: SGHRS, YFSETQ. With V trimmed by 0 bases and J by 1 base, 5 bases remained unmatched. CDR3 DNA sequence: TGCGCCAGCAGCTTGGCCGAAGGACAGGGTAACTATGGCTACACCTTC. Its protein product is CASSLAEGQGNYGYTF.

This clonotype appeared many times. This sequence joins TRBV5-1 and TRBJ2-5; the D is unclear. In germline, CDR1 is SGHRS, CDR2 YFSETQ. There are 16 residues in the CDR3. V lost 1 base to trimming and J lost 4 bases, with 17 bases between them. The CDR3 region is CASSLKAASSGETQYF. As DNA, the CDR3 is TGCGCCAGCAGCTTGAAGGCAGCCTCCTCTGGAGAGACCCAGTACTTC.

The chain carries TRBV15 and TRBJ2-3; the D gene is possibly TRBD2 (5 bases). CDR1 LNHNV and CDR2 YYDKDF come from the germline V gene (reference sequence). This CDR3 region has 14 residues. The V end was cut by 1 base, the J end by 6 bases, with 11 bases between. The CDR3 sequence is CATSRGELSDTQYF. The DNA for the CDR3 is TGTGCCACCAGCAGAGGGGAGCTGTCTGATACGCAGTATTTT.

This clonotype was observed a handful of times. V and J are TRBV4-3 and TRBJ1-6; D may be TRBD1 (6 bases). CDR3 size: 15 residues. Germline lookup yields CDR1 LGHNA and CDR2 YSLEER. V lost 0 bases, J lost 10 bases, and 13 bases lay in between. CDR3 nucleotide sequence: TGCGCCAGCAGCCAAGATTGGGGGCGCGGGTCACCCCTCCACTTT. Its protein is CASSQDWGRGSPLHF.

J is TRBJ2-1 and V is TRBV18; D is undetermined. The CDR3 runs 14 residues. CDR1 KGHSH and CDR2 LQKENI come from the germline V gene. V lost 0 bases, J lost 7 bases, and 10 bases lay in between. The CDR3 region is CASSPPVSSNEQFF. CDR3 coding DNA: TGTGCCAGCTCACCACCGGTGTCCAGTAATGAGCAGTTCTTC.

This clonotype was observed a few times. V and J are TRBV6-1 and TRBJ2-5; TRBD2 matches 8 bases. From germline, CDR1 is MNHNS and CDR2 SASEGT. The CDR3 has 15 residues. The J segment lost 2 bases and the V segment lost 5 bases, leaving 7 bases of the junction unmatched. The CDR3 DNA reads TGTGCCAGCAGTCCGAGCGGGAGTCTTCAAGAGACCCAGTACTTC. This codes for CASSPSGSLQETQYF.